Following are 12 T cell receptor beta chains from one sample sequenced in a study of control samples from healthy donors and cancer patients. TCRdb's table, derived via immunoSEQ multiplex PCR, lists solely in-frame clones and lacks some. The profile shows about 130,000 clones, over 75% of them singletons. Sequencing was performed on blood. These receptors all stem from a man aged 45-65 years in good health.

V gene TRBV24-1 combines with J gene TRBJ2-7; D not resolved. V lost 3 bases to trimming and J lost 0 bases, with 5 bases between them. In germline, CDR1 is KGHDR, CDR2 SFDVKD. The CDR3 length is 13 residues. The CDR3 DNA is TGTGCCACCAGTGATGGGTTCTCCTACGAGCAGTACTTC. Amino acids: CATSDGFSYEQYF.

The chain joins TRBV4-1 to TRBJ2-5; 8 nucleotides line up with TRBD2. The V gene end was trimmed by 2 bases and the J gene end by 2 bases; junction bases not matched to a gene: 7. Looked up from germline, CDR1 is MGHRA and CDR2 is YSYEKL. There are 16 residues in the CDR3. The CDR3 region has the DNA TGCGCCAGCAGCCAATTCGGGGGGGTACGACAAGAGACCCAGTACTTC. Its translation is CASSQFGGVRQETQYF.

The chain employs TRBV11-1 and TRBJ2-3; 11 nucleotides line up with TRBD1. The CDR3 is 16 amino acids. In germline, CDR1 is SGHAT, CDR2 FQDESV (reference sequence). V shed 3 bases and J 4 bases; nucleotides not matched to a gene: 6. Here the CDR3 DNA reads TGTGCCAGCAGCTTTTTGCGGACAGGGGGCTCAGATACGCAGTATTTT. It is translated as CASSFLRTGGSDTQYF.

The CDR3 nucleotides read TGTGCCAGCAGTTTATGGACCGGCAATCAGCCCCAGCATTTT. It specifies CASSLWTGNQPQHF. This rearrangement joins TRBV27 to TRBJ1-5; D unresolved. This CDR3 region has 14 residues. V dropped 1 base and J dropped 2 bases, with 6 bases sitting between them. Germline CDR1 MNHEY, CDR2 SMNVEV (reference sequence).

The chain has TRBV5-1 and TRBJ1-1; D not certain. Trimming took 3 bases from V and 1 from J, leaving 16 bases between them. The length of the CDR3 is 16 residues. Germline V lookup: CDR1 SGHRS, CDR2 YFSETQ. The chain's CDR3 is CASSSDGSGRNTEAFF. Here the CDR3 DNA reads TGCGCCAGCAGCTCGGACGGGTCTGGGAGGAACACTGAAGCTTTCTTT.

Concerning this clone itself: In the same sample, other DNA sequences code for this CDR3. This chain connects TRBV10-1 to TRBJ2-2; D is undetermined. There are 13 residues in the CDR3. With 6 bases removed from V and 0 bases from J, the gap between germline ends came to 5 bases. Looked up from germline, CDR1 is WNHNN and CDR2 is SYGVQD (reference sequence). Written as DNA, the CDR3 is TGCGCCAGCAGCCGTACGAACACCGGGGAGCTGTTTTTT. It translates to CASSRTNTGELFF.

The chain recombines TRBV5-4 with TRBJ1-1; D unresolved. The length of the CDR3 is 13 residues. In germline, CDR1 is SGHNT, CDR2 YYREEE (reference sequence). With 7 bases removed from V and 1 base from J, the gap between germline ends came to 11 bases. CDR3 sequence (DNA): TGTGCCAGCTCACGTGCAGGGAACACTGAAGCTTTCTTT. Amino acid sequence: CASSRAGNTEAFF.

This clone is a singleton in its sample. V usage is TRBV28 and J usage is TRBJ2-2; D call uncertain. The CDR3 sequence is 14 residues long. The V end lost 7 bases, the J end lost 3 bases, and 12 bases lay between the germline ends. Germline CDR1 reads MDHEN; CDR2 reads SYDVKM. The CDR3 nucleotides are TGTGCCAGCAATATTCAGGTTGACACCGGGGAGCTGTTTTTT. It codes for CASNIQVDTGELFF.

CDR3 sequence reads: CASSLSNQPQHF. CDR3 DNA sequence: TGTGCCAGCTCACTGAGCAATCAGCCCCAGCATTTT. The gene calls are TRBV18 and TRBJ1-5; D gene uncertain. The CDR3 extends over 12 amino acids. The germline V gene encodes CDR1 KGHSH and CDR2 LQKENI. V gave up 4 bases and J gave up 1 base, with 2 bases separating them.

V and J are TRBV11-2 and TRBJ2-7; D remains unclear. V was cut by 2 bases and J by 5 bases, with 16 bases left in between. Per germline, CDR1 SGHAT and CDR2 FQNNGV. The CDR3 totals 15 residues. Here the CDR3 DNA reads TGTGCCAGCAGCTTAATCGGGCGCAGGTTGCACGAGCAGTACTTC. Amino acid sequence: CASSLIGRRLHEQYF. Drawing the rest from reference TRBV11-2 and TRBJ2-7, the complete variable domain is EAGVAQSPRYKIIEKRQSVAFWCNPISGHATLYWYQQILGQGPKLLIQFQNNGVVDDSQLPKDRFSAERLKGVDSTLKIQPAKLEDSAVYLCASSLIGRRLHEQYFGPGTRLTVT.

This clone has more than one count but fewer than ten. Other DNA sequences in the same sample also yield this CDR3. The chain has TRBV5-1 and TRBJ2-5; 13 bases line up with TRBD2. From germline, CDR1 is SGHRS and CDR2 YFSETQ. V lost 4 bases to trimming and J lost 5 bases; unmatched junction nucleotides: 2. This CDR3 has 14 residues. DNA for the CDR3: TGCGCCAGCAGCCGGACTAGCGGGGGTGAGACCCAGTACTTC. This sequence encodes CASSRTSGGETQYF.

This clone was counted a single time. This rearrangement joins TRBV12-3 or TRBV12-4 to TRBJ1-2; no reliable D call. V lost 6 bases and J 3 bases, leaving 11 bases between the germline ends. This CDR3 is built from 13 residues. The CDR3 loop reads CASRPDGDYGYTF. The CDR3 nucleotides are TGTGCCAGCAGACCGGACGGAGACTATGGCTACACCTTC.